Listed here is a single T cell receptor (beta chain). This clone's antigen is unknown. Nothing much larger sits one base from this clone, and base qualities are not available. V sheds 3 bases and J sheds 8 bases, leaving 13 bases between their ends. Inclusive of the bounding cysteine and phenylalanine, the CDR3 is 13 residues long. Only the CDR3 DNA stays, 39 bases, in frame from base 1. CDR1 and CDR2 are read off the germline V gene as MDHEN and SYDVKM. Whole blood was collected in K2EDTA tubes by collaborating institutions according to the institutions' own protocols. For TCRbeta analysis, collaborators shipped samples as frozen whole blood, isolated PBMCs, or DNA extracted from either of those sample types. The data belong to a study of blood T cell repertoires in COVID-19 (dated by TCRdb to 2019 to 2021). Regarding the research as a whole: Samples covering the acute and convalescent phases of COVID-19 were provided by collaborators in the United States, Italy and Spain. The prospective study material was composed of cDNA or gDNA derived from T cells, B-cell-depleted T cells, or PBMCs. Deeply sampled blood TCRbeta repertoires from subjects exposed to, actively infected with, or recovered from COVID-19 were included in the dataset. The repertoires were released in a freely available public database intended as a resource for research on the immune response to SARS-CoV-2. Samples were obtained from the ongoing ImmuneRACE study (first 160 participants) and from roughly 1,300 subjects provided by 6 global collaborators. Nearly every sample came with metadata listing a de-identified subject ID, COVID-19 status, age in years and sex. Where available, HLA class I and class II types were obtained from metadata supplied by the sample provider rather than from assay-based typing.

The research as a whole found: Clinical and demographic metadata were provided uncurated, with the amount varying by source and participant.

TCRbeta CDR3 regions were amplified from genomic DNA by means of the immunoSEQ Assay, a bias-controlled multiplex PCR. The study's own analysis went as follows. The number of nucleated cells in each sample was estimated by amplification of reference gene primers within the assay. Sequence reads were collapsed and filtered to measure the absolute abundance of every unique TCRbeta CDR3 rearrangement. For each sample, productive Simpson clonality was calculated by taking the square root of Simpson's diversity index across productive rearrangements. TCRdb stores this immuneACCESS table with in-frame sequences only. Part of the clones is absent; in the studies checked, under half of the shortfall reflects unresolved V genes, and no reason is known for the rest. V and J calls plus clone size are reproduced from that table; the DNA served to infer D and trimming. The sample table records some 60,000 clones; approximately 86% of these occur just once. The ten top clones hold more than 6.5% of the sample.

The clonotype originates from a human donor with active COVID-19. The donor label of this sample is uncertain. Material: peripheral blood. Rearrangement joined TRBV28 to TRBJ1-2; TRBD1 could be the D gene, as 5 bases match. The CDR3 region: CASSFGGERGYTF. The DNA sequence is as follows: TGTGCCAGCAGTTTCGGAGGGGAGCGCGGCTACACCTTC.